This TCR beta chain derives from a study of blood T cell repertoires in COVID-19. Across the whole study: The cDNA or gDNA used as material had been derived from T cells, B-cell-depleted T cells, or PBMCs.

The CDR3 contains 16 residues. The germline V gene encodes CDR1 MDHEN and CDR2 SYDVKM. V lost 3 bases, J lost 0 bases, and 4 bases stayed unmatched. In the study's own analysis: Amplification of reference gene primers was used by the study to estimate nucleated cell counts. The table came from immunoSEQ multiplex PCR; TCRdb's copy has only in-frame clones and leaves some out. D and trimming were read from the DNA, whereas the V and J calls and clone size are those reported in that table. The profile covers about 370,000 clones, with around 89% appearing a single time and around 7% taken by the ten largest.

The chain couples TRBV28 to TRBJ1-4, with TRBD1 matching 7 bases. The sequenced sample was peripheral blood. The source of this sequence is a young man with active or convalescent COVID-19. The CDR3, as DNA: TGTGCCAGCAGTTTGGGACAGAGAGCAACTAATGAAAAACTGTTTTTT. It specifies CASSLGQRATNEKLFF.